A selection of T cell receptor beta chains follows, all from one sample in a study of identifying expanded T cells in peripheral blood. Assay: immunoSEQ multiplex PCR; the TCRdb copy retains only in-frame clones and omits some. The sample consists of about 89,000 clones, approximately 88% of them appearing once. What was sequenced was blood. Receptors were obtained from a person between 18 and 75 years old in good health. CDR3s include the opening cysteine and the closing phenylalanine or tryptophan. D genes are given only for firm matches. Part of the rows lack a size; the others show once, few, many or a class for expanded clones.

D gene	V gene	J gene	clone size	CDR3 DNA	CDR3 protein
-	TRBV28	TRBJ2-4	-	TGTGCCAGCAGTTTACTCGGAGGTGTCAAAAACATTCAGTACTTC	CASSLLGGVKNIQYF
TRBD2	TRBV9	TRBJ2-1	-	TGTGCCAGCAGCGTAGTCAGCGGGGGGTTCTCTGAGCAGTTCTTC	CASSVVSGGFSEQFF
TRBD1	TRBV13	TRBJ2-7	once	TGTGCCAGCAGCCTAGGGGGACAGGCATACGAGCAGTACTTC	CASSLGGQAYEQYF
-	TRBV5-6	TRBJ2-2	-	TGTGCCAGCAGCGGGGGGCTAGCGGAGGGGAACACCGGGGAGCTGTTTTTT	CASSGGLAEGNTGELFF
-	TRBV15	TRBJ2-1	few	TGTGCCACCAGCAGAGAATACCTACCGCCCCAGAATGAGCAGTTCTTC	CATSREYLPPQNEQFF
-	TRBV28	TRBJ1-1	once	TGTGCCAGCACCCCGCGGGCCCTCCCTGAAGCTTTCTTT	CASTPRALPEAFF
TRBD2	TRBV29-1	TRBJ2-1	-	TGCAGCGTTGTCCGGGGTGCCGGGAGGGGTCTTTACAATGAGCAGTTCTTC	CSVVRGAGRGLYNEQFF
TRBD1	TRBV5-5	TRBJ1-3	-	TGTGCCAGCACCAAACCTCCGGGACAGGGGTTCAGAAACACCATATATTTT	CASTKPPGQGFRNTIYF
TRBD1	TRBV27	TRBJ2-5	-	TGTGCCAGCAGTTTATTCCCGGGACAGGGTCCCGGAGAGACCCAGTACTTC	CASSLFPGQGPGETQYF
TRBD1	TRBV6-4	TRBJ2-3	-	TGTGCCAGCAGTAGGACAGGGGACACAGATACGCAGTATTTT	CASSRTGDTDTQYF
-	TRBV18	TRBJ2-2	-	TGTGCCAGCTCACCTAGCGGGAACACCGGGGAGCTGTTTTTT	CASSPSGNTGELFF
-	TRBV6-1	TRBJ1-1	-	TGTGCCAGCAGAATAAACACTGAAGCTTTCTTT	CASRINTEAFF
TRBD1	TRBV6-1	TRBJ1-2	-	TGTGCCAGCAGTGATCAGGGGGAAGATGGCTACACCTTC	CASSDQGEDGYTF
-	TRBV4-2	TRBJ1-5	-	TGTGCCAGCAGCCAAGCCCACATTAGCAATCAGCCCCAGCATTTT	CASSQAHISNQPQHF
-	TRBV27	TRBJ2-2	-	TGTGCCAGCAGTCCATCGAACACCGGGGAGCTGTTTTTT	CASSPSNTGELFF
TRBD1	TRBV5-4	TRBJ2-7	-	TGTGCCAGCAGCTTGGCCAGAGGGGGCGATAGGGTCCGGCAGTACTTC	CASSLARGGDRVRQYF
-	TRBV7-9	TRBJ1-5	-	TGTGCCAGCTCCCGGGACGGACACTTTGGCAATCAGCCCCAGCATTTT	CASSRDGHFGNQPQHF
-	TRBV21-1	TRBJ2-2	-	TGTGCCAGCAGCAAAGCGTCCCGGACAGGGGCAGCCGGGGAGCTGTTTTTT	CASSKASRTGAAGELFF
-	TRBV5-1	TRBJ2-7	-	TGCGCCAGCAGCTTGGTGGCGGGCAACGCTGGTCTCGAGCAGTACTTC	CASSLVAGNAGLEQYF
-	TRBV19	TRBJ1-4	-	TGTGCCAGTAGTGGGGGGATTAATGAAAAACTGTTTTTT	CASSGGINEKLFF
-	TRBV13	TRBJ1-6	few	TGTGCCAGCAGCTCCCAAAGGAGGGATTCACCCCTCCACTTT	CASSSQRRDSPLHF
TRBD2	TRBV7-2	TRBJ2-7	-	TGTGCCAGCAGCCCACAGGGACTAGTGATATACGAGCAGTACTTC	CASSPQGLVIYEQYF
TRBD1	TRBV5-1	TRBJ1-4	-	TGCGCCAGCAGCGGACAGGGGGCGTTATATGAAAAACTGTTTTTT	CASSGQGALYEKLFF
-	TRBV29-1	TRBJ1-2	-	TGCAGCGTTGGGCCCAGGGAAATGATGGTAGTGGGCTACACCTTC	CSVGPREMMVVGYTF
-	TRBV5-1	TRBJ1-1	-	TGCGCCAGCAGCTTGGGTCCGAACACTGAAGCTTTCTTT	CASSLGPNTEAFF
TRBD2	TRBV4-3	TRBJ2-1	few	TGCGCCAGCAGCCAAGATGAGGCGGGAGGCCCCTACAATGAGCAGTTCTTC	CASSQDEAGGPYNEQFF
TRBD1	TRBV4-1	TRBJ1-1	-	TGCGCCAGCAGCCTAGCGACAGGGGCTACTGAAGCTTTCTTT	CASSLATGATEAFF
-	TRBV7-2	TRBJ1-2	-	TGTGCCAGCAGCCGGAGGGTAGGAGTGGATGGCTACACCTTC	CASSRRVGVDGYTF
-	TRBV29-1	TRBJ2-7	-	TGCAGCGTTGAAGATGACAGGAAGGGCGAGCAGTACTTC	CSVEDDRKGEQYF
-	TRBV15	TRBJ1-2	-	TGTGCCACCAGCAGAGGCCGAGGGGGGTCTTTTAGCTACACCTTC	CATSRGRGGSFSYTF
TRBD1	TRBV7-9	TRBJ2-2	-	TGTGCCAGCAGCGGTCGGGACAGGCATAGAACGGACACCGGGGAGCTGTTTTTT	CASSGRDRHRTDTGELFF
TRBD2	TRBV27	TRBJ2-7	-	TGTGCCAGCAGTCCGGGGACTAGCGGGGTTGAGCAGTACTTC	CASSPGTSGVEQYF
-	TRBV4-1	TRBJ1-1	-	TGCGCCAGCAGCCAAGGACTCGACCTCCGGGTTGAAGCTTTCTTT	CASSQGLDLRVEAFF
TRBD1	TRBV28	TRBJ1-4	-	TGTGCCAGCAGTTTATCCCTCGGACAGGGCGTCAATGAAAAACTGTTTTTT	CASSLSLGQGVNEKLFF
-	TRBV7-2	TRBJ2-1	-	TGTGCCAGCAGCTTAGGACCAGGCTCCTACAATGAGCAGTTCTTC	CASSLGPGSYNEQFF
-	TRBV5-1	TRBJ2-1	-	TGCGCCAGCAGGAGCACAGGGTCCAATGAGCAGTTCTTC	CASRSTGSNEQFF
TRBD1	TRBV2	TRBJ2-5	-	TGTGCCAGCAGGGACAGGGTTGAGACCCAGTACTTC	CASRDRVETQYF
TRBD1	TRBV6-4	TRBJ2-2	-	TGTGCCAGCAGTGACTCGAGCTCACAGGGGGTTGACACCGGGGAGCTGTTTTTT	CASSDSSSQGVDTGELFF
TRBD1	TRBV15	TRBJ2-1	-	TGTGCCACCAGCAGCCAACCTTCCGGGACAGCCTACAATGAGCAGTTCTTC	CATSSQPSGTAYNEQFF
-	TRBV27	TRBJ2-5	-	TGTGCCAGCAGTTCCCGAAGGCGAGAGACCCAGTACTTC	CASSSRRRETQYF
-	TRBV27	TRBJ1-6	-	TGTGCCAGCAGTGGGGCAGGGGAGAGTTCACCCCTCCACTTT	CASSGAGESSPLHF
TRBD2	TRBV27	TRBJ2-1	-	TGTGCCAGCACCGTCCTTAGCGGGAGTCGAGCTGAGCAGTTCTTC	CASTVLSGSRAEQFF
-	TRBV4-1	TRBJ2-1	-	TGCGCCAGCAGCCAAAGTGAGGACAGCTACAATGAGCAGTTCTTC	CASSQSEDSYNEQFF
-	TRBV14	TRBJ2-3	-	TGTGCCAGCAGTAAGCTAGCGACTAGCACAGATACGCAGTATTTT	CASSKLATSTDTQYF
-	TRBV5-1	TRBJ2-1	-	TGCGCCAGCAGCTCGAACCAGGGGATGGGGGTGAATGAGCAGTTCTTC	CASSSNQGMGVNEQFF
-	TRBV6-4	TRBJ1-5	-	TGTGCCGGCAGGTTCGGAAATCAGCCCCAGCATTTT	CAGRFGNQPQHF
-	TRBV5-1	TRBJ1-6	few	TGCGCCAGCAGCTTGGAAGGGGATAATTCACCCCTCCACTTT	CASSLEGDNSPLHF
TRBD1	TRBV5-1	TRBJ1-6	-	TGCGCCAGCAAAAGACAGGGGGCCGGTGACTATAATTCACCCCTCCACTTT	CASKRQGAGDYNSPLHF
TRBD1	TRBV6-1	TRBJ1-2	-	TGTGCCAGCAGTCCGGACAGGGTCTATGGCTACACCTTC	CASSPDRVYGYTF
-	TRBV6-1	TRBJ1-2	-	TGTGCCAGCAGCGACCCTGGATATGGCTACACCTTC	CASSDPGYGYTF
TRBD2	TRBV10-3	TRBJ2-6	-	TGTGCCGCCACTAGCGGGAGGGCGGGAGGGGCCAACGTCCTGACTTTC	CAATSGRAGGANVLTF
-	TRBV7-9	TRBJ2-3	-	TGTGCCAGCAGCTATTCCGGTACGCAGTATTTT	CASSYSGTQYF
-	TRBV7-9	TRBJ1-4	few	TGTGCCAGCAGCTTAGTCGACGGGGGGCTGAAGGGAAAACTGTTTTTT	CASSLVDGGLKGKLFF